The 20 T cell receptor beta chains reported below all come from one sample, sequenced in a study of blood T cells in healthy people across ages. Combining a sample-barcoded 5' primer with a J-beta primer mix, a second PCR ran for roughly 7 to 12 cycles. TCRdb re-analysed the 5' RACE reads in MiXCR, keeping a single row per CDR3 protein. The table includes about 560,000 distinct CDR3 sequences, about a quarter detected once. A further study also used this sample, focusing on T cells of mothers and their children.

Sequencing used blood. The receptors originated from a boy aged 2 to 10 in good health.

The chain combines TRBV25-1 with TRBJ2-5; maybe TRBD2 (6 bases). The DNA end favors TRBJ2-1, so the J call may be wrong. Germline CDR1 MGHDK, CDR2 SYGVNS. This CDR3 contains 13 residues. The CDR3 bases are TGTGCCAGCAGGCGGGGTTCGGACAATGAGCAGTTCTTC. Translation gives CASRRGSDNEQFF.

The V call is TRBV6-5, the J call TRBJ2-5; tentatively, D is TRBD2 (5 bases). CDR3 size: 16 residues. The germline V gene encodes CDR1 MNHEY and CDR2 SVGAGI. V gave up 0 bases and J gave up 2 bases, with 13 bases separating them. The CDR3 region has the DNA TGTGCCAGCAGTTACTCGACTAAGCGGAGACAAGAGACCCAGTACTTC. It yields the protein CASSYSTKRRQETQYF.

This clonotype was counted a few times. This sequence joins TRBV3-1 and TRBJ2-5; D is uncertain. Looked up from germline, CDR1 is LGHDT and CDR2 is YNNKEL (reference sequence). Trimming took 1 base from V and 0 from J, leaving 9 bases between them. The CDR3 consists of 15 residues. CDR3 loop: CASSQVTADQETQYF. In DNA form, the CDR3 reads TGTGCCAGCAGCCAAGTTACTGCCGACCAAGAGACCCAGTACTTC.

This clonotype was observed a handful of times. Germline is not matched at one junction end, which may reflect a read error. This chain connects TRBV7-9 to TRBJ2-1; a weak D match, TRBD1 (6 bases). The J call may not be correct, given that the DNA end is closer to TRBJ2-5. CDR3 length: 17 residues. Germline V gene data show CDR1 as SEHNR and CDR2 as FQNEAQ (reference sequence). In DNA form, the CDR3 reads TGTGCCAGCAACTTATCCAGGGGACCTCTTTCGAAAGAGACCCAGTACTTC. Its protein product is CASNLSRGPLSKETQYF.

This chain uses TRBV12-3 or TRBV12-4 with TRBJ2-7, with a tentative D call TRBD2 (5 bases). CDR3 length: 12 amino acids. Trimming took 6 bases from V and 3 from J, leaving 9 bases between them. The CDR3 coding sequence is TGTGCCAGCAGCCCCGGAGGCTACGAGCAGTACGTC. This gives the protein CASSPGGYEQYV.

The chain carries TRBV5-4 and TRBJ2-6; the D gene is possibly TRBD1 (5 bases). The germline V gene encodes CDR1 SGHNT and CDR2 YYREEE (reference sequence). This CDR3 has 15 residues. Trimming removed 3 bases from V and 0 bases from J, with 7 bases in between. CDR3 residues: CASSWTLSGANVLTF. DNA for the CDR3: TGTGCCAGCAGCTGGACACTCTCTGGGGCCAACGTCCTGACTTTC. Supplemented by reference TRBV5-4 and TRBJ2-6, the full variable domain reads ETGVTQSPTHLIKTRGQQVTLRCSSQSGHNTVSWYQQALGQGPQFIFQYYREEENGRGNFPPRFSGLQFPNYSSELNVNALELDDSALYLCASSWTLSGANVLTFGAGSRLTVL.

This clonotype turned up a few times. This chain links TRBV11-3 with TRBJ2-5, with D possibly being TRBD1 (6 bases). The assigned J gene may be wrong: the sequence end matches TRBJ2-7 better. The CDR3 is 13 residues long. Germline V gene data show CDR1 as SGHNT and CDR2 as YENEEA. In DNA form, the CDR3 reads TGTGCCAGCAGCTTAGTAGGACAGACCGAGCAGTACTTC. Translating gives CASSLVGQTEQYF.

The chain couples TRBV2 to TRBJ1-1, with D perhaps matching TRBD1 (6 bases). The CDR3 totals 15 residues. CDR1 is SNHLY, CDR2 FYNNEI, per germline. V dropped 0 bases and J dropped 5 bases, with 13 bases sitting between them. CDR3 coding DNA: TGTGCCAGCAGTGAAGCCCCGGGGGCGGGTACTGAAGCTTTCTTT. This encodes CASSEAPGAGTEAFF.

This sequence joins TRBV28 and TRBJ1-5; tentatively, D is TRBD1 (6 bases). Trimming stripped 5 bases from V and 5 bases from J, with 13 bases between. The germline V gene encodes CDR1 MDHEN and CDR2 SYDVKM. The CDR3 is 14 residues long. CDR3: CASSNTGQDQPQHF. The DNA for the CDR3 is TGTGCCAGCAGTAACACAGGGCAGGATCAGCCCCAGCATTTT.

The chain employs TRBV19 and TRBJ2-3; D tentatively reads TRBD1 or TRBD2 (5 bases each). Germline CDR1 reads LNHDA; CDR2 reads SQIVND (reference sequence). The CDR3 extends over 14 amino acids. Trimming took off 7 bases at V and 2 bases at J, with 13 bases between the two ends. CDR3 nucleotide sequence: TGTGCCAGTAACATGGGACGGCACACAGATACGCAGTATTTT. It specifies CASNMGRHTDTQYF.

In this sample, this clonotype turned up a few times. This rearrangement joins TRBV2 to TRBJ2-7, with no clear D. Germline V gene data show CDR1 as SNHLY and CDR2 as FYNNEI. V dropped 5 bases and J dropped 2 bases, with 7 bases sitting between them. This CDR3 is 12 amino acids long. This CDR3 reads CASSFHPYEQYF. Written as DNA, the CDR3 is TGTGCCAGCAGTTTCCACCCCTACGAGCAGTACTTC.

This sequence joins TRBV12-3 or TRBV12-4 and TRBJ1-4; 7 bases are a match to TRBD1. This CDR3 has 14 residues. V shed 4 bases, J shed 4 bases, and the junction held 3 bases outside the gene matches. CDR3 in amino acids: CASSSGGNNEKLFF. The CDR3 coding sequence is TGTGCCAGCAGTTCAGGGGGAAATAATGAAAAACTGTTTTTT.

This clonotype was observed a handful of times. The V and J genes are TRBV5-6 and TRBJ2-7; tentative D call: TRBD2 (6 bases). Germline V CDR1 and CDR2: SGHDT, YYEEEE. Trimming removed 4 bases at V and 3 bases at J, with 11 bases between. The length of the CDR3 is 13 residues. CDR3 loop: CASSRLDYYEQYF. The CDR3 DNA reads as TGTGCCAGCAGCCGACTAGACTACTACGAGCAGTACTTC.

This clonotype was observed a handful of times. V usage is TRBV4-3 and J usage is TRBJ2-7; D is uncertain. Germline V gene lookup returns CDR1 LGHNA and CDR2 YSLEER. The CDR3 totals 16 residues. Trimming pared 0 bases from V and 3 bases from J, leaving 15 bases between. CDR3 in DNA: TGCGCCAGCAGCCAAGACATCAGTGTCCCCTTCTACGAGCAGTACTTC. Its protein product is CASSQDISVPFYEQYF.

This clonotype was detected a few times. The rearrangement uses TRBV20-1 and TRBJ2-3, with 9 bases identical to TRBD2. Germline assignment: CDR1 DFQATT and CDR2 SNEGSKA (reference sequence). The CDR3 is 16 residues long. The V gene end was trimmed by 1 base and the J gene end by 2 bases; junction bases not matched to a gene: 7. CDR3 coding DNA: TGCAGTGCTAGAGCAGGAAGCGGGGGGTTCACAGATACGCAGTATTTT. Amino acids: CSARAGSGGFTDTQYF.

The chain carries TRBV20-1 and TRBJ2-7, with 10 bases identical to TRBD1. Germline assignment: CDR1 DFQATT and CDR2 SNEGSKA (reference sequence). Unmatched junction bases numbered 7, after V lost 7 bases and J lost 4 bases. There are 13 residues in the CDR3. The CDR3 DNA reads as TGCAGTGTTAGCAGGACAGGGGGTTACGAGCAGTACTTC. Protein product: CSVSRTGGYEQYF.

This clonotype was picked up a small number of times. The V and J genes are TRBV7-2 and TRBJ2-3; D might be TRBD2 (5 bases). Trimming shortened V by 5 bases and J by 2 bases, and 14 bases separated the two germline ends. Germline CDR1 and CDR2: SGHTA and FQGNSA. The CDR3 has 15 residues. The DNA for the CDR3 is TGTGCCAGCAGCCCCAACGACTACCTCACAGATACGCAGTATTTT. This gives the protein CASSPNDYLTDTQYF.

This clonotype has just one count. The junction departs from the called germline gene at one end, perhaps through a read error. This chain uses TRBV6-1 with TRBJ2-6; no firm D call. The CDR3 runs 15 residues. The germline V gene encodes CDR1 MNHNS and CDR2 SASEGT. The CDR3 protein is CASREAYSGANVLTF. CDR3 sequence (DNA): TGTGCCAGCAGAGAAGCATACTCTGGGGCCAACGTCCTGACTTTC.

The V gene is TRBV5-6, the J gene TRBJ2-1; D assignment may be TRBD1 or TRBD2 (5 bases each). Trimming shortened V by 6 bases and J by 6 bases, and 22 bases separated the two germline ends. Germline V gene lookup returns CDR1 SGHDT and CDR2 YYEEEE. CDR3 length: 16 residues. The CDR3 bases are TGTGCCAGCACCCACGTCCGGGACCTCTCGGGCAATGAGCAGTTCTTC. It translates to CASTHVRDLSGNEQFF.

This clonotype came up many times. V usage is TRBV7-8 and J usage is TRBJ2-5, with TRBD1 identical over 11 bases. The CDR3 spans 18 residues. Germline V gene data show CDR1 as SGHVS and CDR2 as FQNEAQ. With 0 bases clipped from V and 3 bases from J, the junction kept 9 bases outside the gene matches. The CDR3 sequence: CASSLASGQGEVKETQYF. CDR3 sequence (DNA): TGTGCCAGCAGCTTAGCCTCGGGACAGGGGGAAGTAAAAGAGACCCAGTACTTC.